This T cell receptor beta chain was documented in a study of T-cell memory formation after mild COVID-19. A remark on this clonotype: Its antigen is undetermined.

General observations from the study: Researchers report contracting CD4+ clones mostly in CM and EM, with CD8+ clones in EMRA. The study found balanced CD4/CD8 in clones contracting day 15 to 85 and a CD4+ lean in later expanders. SARS-CoV-2 specificity was not confirmed for second-wave clones peaking on day 37.

Germline CDR1 is MNHEY and CDR2 is SMNVEV (reference sequence). CDR3 length: 14 residues. V was cut by 5 bases and J by 10 bases, with 20 bases left in between. Constant-segment primers and 5'RACE yielded cDNA libraries for TCR alpha and TCR beta, each carrying sample barcodes and UMIs. In TCRdb, the 5' RACE reads were re-called with MiXCR into one record per CDR3 protein. The sample holds about 140,000 distinct CDR3 sequences, about 5.5% seen once. The sequence was collected from an adult woman who had mild COVID-19 (a few samples of this study predate the infection). Cell type and time point are not known. Sequenced material: PBMCs or a T cell subset sorted from them (not recorded which). The V call is TRBV27, the J call TRBJ1-2, with D perhaps TRBD1 (6 bases). CDR3 sequence reads: CASSLRGVTGTYTF. Here the CDR3 DNA reads TGTGCCAGCAGTCTAAGGGGGGTTACGGGAACCTACACCTTC.